This TCR beta chain was profiled in a study of CD8+CD57+ T cells in acquired aplastic anemia. The overall study: The DNA of sorted CD4+ and CD8+ cells averaged 3.2 ug.

V was shortened by 1 base and J by 5 bases, with 7 bases between the two germline ends. Germline V gene sequence: CDR1 SGHTA, CDR2 FQGNSA. This CDR3 spans 13 amino acids. With regard to this clonotype: Its antigen remains unidentified.

It was genomic DNA that served as the template for profiling TCR beta VDJ and CDR3. Using its own MiXCR run on the reads, TCRdb lists one record per CDR3 protein. This sample carries roughly 240,000 distinct CDR3 sequences, about 44% of them seen once, and the ten largest clones take 7.8%. Flow cytometry had shown expanded CD8+CD57+ cells in the patients chosen for sequencing. Untreated patients provided the blood samples, with no therapy given before sampling. Study-level findings and limits: Patients had twenty-nine CD8+ CDR3 sequences in common with controls (the shared set).

The chain recombines TRBV7-2 with TRBJ2-3; D gene unclear. This receptor was taken from a human donor with aplastic anemia. What was sequenced was sorted CD4+, CD8+, or CD8+CD57+ T cells (not recorded which) from PBMCs. In DNA form, the CDR3 reads TGTGCCAGCAGCTTAGAACTGGAAGATACGCAGTATTTT. It translates to CASSLELEDTQYF.